A selection of T cell receptor beta chains follows, all from one sample in a study of T cell changes during pregnancy in multiple sclerosis. Data came from immunoSEQ multiplex PCR; TCRdb stores just in-frame clones and leaves some out. The sample holds roughly 69,000 clones, just over 90% seen once. Sequencing was performed on peripheral blood, taken after pregnancy. The receptors come from a female donor with multiple sclerosis, enrolled in a pregnancy study. CDR3s include the opening cysteine and the closing phenylalanine or tryptophan. The D gene is left open where the match is weak. A row's size may be missing; if present it is once, few, many or a size class.

d_call j_call clone_size v_call cdr3_aa cdr3_nt
. TRBJ1-2 . TRBV25-1 CATTSRPPNYGYTF TGTGCCACGACGTCGAGGCCTCCTAACTATGGCTACACCTTC
TRBD1 TRBJ1-2 . TRBV6-1 CASTWGQGGNYGYTF TGTGCCAGCACATGGGGACAAGGGGGCAACTATGGCTACACCTTC
. TRBJ1-3 few TRBV28 CASCRPPGNTIYF TGTGCCAGCTGTCGACCCCCGGGTAACACCATATATTTT
TRBD2 TRBJ2-1 . TRBV27 CASSPSAGEGGIGEQFF TGTGCCAGCAGTCCATCGGCGGGAGAGGGAGGAATAGGTGAGCAGTTCTTC
TRBD2 TRBJ2-5 . TRBV29-1 CSVEQQGLAGGKQETQYF TGCAGCGTTGAACAACAGGGACTAGCGGGCGGTAAACAAGAGACCCAGTACTTC
. TRBJ2-7 . TRBV7-9 CASSLEDPGYEQYF TGTGCCAGCAGCTTAGAGGATCCGGGGTACGAGCAGTACTTC
TRBD2 TRBJ2-3 . TRBV6-4 CASSDIAGAADTQYF TGTGCCAGCAGTGACATAGCGGGAGCGGCAGATACGCAGTATTTT
TRBD1 TRBJ1-2 few TRBV5-1 CASSPGQGDGYTF TGCGCCAGCAGCCCCGGACAGGGGGATGGCTACACCTTC
TRBD2 TRBJ2-3 . TRBV28 CASSWEGLAGPTDTQYF TGTGCCAGCAGTTGGGAGGGGCTAGCGGGACCGACAGATACGCAGTATTTT
TRBD1 TRBJ2-7 . TRBV10-2 CASLIGTGGGRLQYF TGCGCCAGCCTAATAGGGACAGGGGGCGGGAGGTTGCAGTACTTC
. TRBJ2-3 . TRBV19 CASSLGLFTDTQYF TGTGCCAGTAGTCTGGGACTTTTCACAGATACGCAGTATTTT
TRBD2 TRBJ2-5 . TRBV7-7 CASSFGLAGPQETQYF TGTGCCAGCAGCTTTGGACTAGCGGGGCCCCAAGAGACCCAGTACTTC
TRBD1 TRBJ1-1 . TRBV30 CAWSGQGAFKEAFF TGTGCCTGGAGTGGACAGGGGGCTTTTAAGGAAGCTTTCTTT
. TRBJ1-5 few TRBV7-9 CASSPGTLNQPQHF TGTGCCAGCAGCCCGGGGACACTGAATCAGCCCCAGCATTTT
TRBD2 TRBJ2-5 . TRBV27 CASSLKREPQETQYF TGTGCCAGCAGTTTAAAGCGGGAGCCCCAAGAGACCCAGTACTTC
. TRBJ2-1 . TRBV9 CASSVDPGEYNEQFF TGTGCCAGCAGCGTAGATCCGGGAGAGTACAATGAGCAGTTCTTC
TRBD1 TRBJ2-7 . TRBV7-2 CASSYNRGRSYEQYF TGTGCCAGCAGCTACAACAGGGGGCGGTCCTACGAGCAGTACTTC
. TRBJ1-1 . TRBV5-6 CASSSGEGLNTEAFF TGTGCCAGCAGCTCGGGGGAAGGGTTGAACACTGAAGCTTTCTTT
TRBD1 TRBJ1-2 . TRBV10-3 CAMRDSLSRYGYTF TGTGCCATGCGGGACAGTCTCTCCCGCTATGGCTACACCTTC
TRBD1 TRBJ2-7 . TRBV9 CASSTPRGTGGDQYYEQYF TGTGCCAGCAGCACACCACGCGGGACAGGGGGCGACCAGTACTACGAGCAGTACTTC
. TRBJ2-3 . TRBV19 CASSRTGTDTQYF TGTGCCAGTAGTAGAACTGGCACAGATACGCAGTATTTT
. TRBJ1-1 . TRBV6-1 CASRQDGRMNTEAFF TGTGCCAGCAGACAGGATGGGCGCATGAACACTGAAGCTTTCTTT
TRBD1 TRBJ1-2 . TRBV28 CASRGTGGFSYGYTF TGTGCCAGCAGAGGAACAGGGGGCTTCAGTTATGGCTACACCTTC
TRBD1 TRBJ1-2 few TRBV28 CASAAGQGPVNYGYTF TGTGCCAGCGCGGCGGGACAGGGACCAGTTAACTATGGCTACACCTTC
TRBD1 TRBJ2-5 . TRBV19 CASSQGQGIFGQETQYF TGTGCCAGTAGCCAGGGACAGGGGATTTTCGGCCAAGAGACCCAGTACTTC
. TRBJ2-7 . TRBV4-3 CASSHSSVSYEQYF TGCGCCAGCAGCCACTCTAGCGTCTCCTACGAGCAGTACTTC
TRBD1 TRBJ2-7 . TRBV7-2 CASSPRTGLFEQYF TGTGCCAGCAGCCCTAGGACAGGGTTGTTCGAGCAGTACTTC
. TRBJ1-2 few TRBV27 CASSDTGNYGYTF TGTGCCAGCAGTGATACAGGGAACTATGGCTACACCTTC
. TRBJ1-4 . TRBV7-8 CASSRVGNEKLFF TGTGCCAGCAGCCGTGTGGGCAATGAAAAACTGTTTTTT
. TRBJ2-1 . TRBV28 CASSLTGLNEQFF TGTGCCAGCAGTTTAACAGGGTTAAATGAGCAGTTCTTC
TRBD2 TRBJ2-7 few TRBV4-2 CASSQELAGGHEQYF TGTGCCAGCAGCCAAGAGTTAGCGGGAGGCCACGAGCAGTACTTC
TRBD2 TRBJ2-7 . TRBV6-6 CASSYPGTSSEQYF TGTGCCAGCAGTTACCCCGGGACTAGCTCCGAGCAGTACTTC
. TRBJ2-1 . TRBV19 CASRPRTYNEQFF TGTGCCAGTAGGCCTAGAACTTACAATGAGCAGTTCTTC
. TRBJ1-4 . TRBV4-3 CASSRLDPTGGGEKLFF TGCGCCAGCAGCCGATTAGACCCTACGGGGGGGGGTGAAAAACTGTTTTTT
. TRBJ1-2 . TRBV7-2 CASSLAGGGAWHGYTF TGTGCCAGCAGCTTAGCCGGCGGCGGGGCTTGGCATGGCTACACCTTC
TRBD2 TRBJ2-2 . TRBV6-4 CASSGLAGDTGELFF TGTGCCAGCAGTGGACTAGCGGGAGACACCGGGGAGCTGTTTTTT
. TRBJ2-6 . TRBV5-1 CASSLDGTGANVLTF TGCGCCAGCAGCTTGGACGGTACTGGGGCCAACGTCCTGACTTTC
TRBD1 TRBJ1-4 . TRBV7-9 CASSLHRRTGSSTNEKLFF TGTGCCAGCAGCTTACACCGGAGGACAGGGAGTTCCACTAATGAAAAACTGTTTTTT
TRBD2 TRBJ2-7 once TRBV5-3 CARSYDRTSSSYEQYF TGTGCCAGAAGCTATGATCGGACTAGCAGCTCCTACGAGCAGTACTTC
TRBD2 TRBJ2-3 . TRBV28 CASSFGLAGVGTDTQYF TGTGCCAGCAGTTTTGGACTAGCGGGAGTGGGCACAGATACGCAGTATTTT
. TRBJ2-5 . TRBV12-5 CASGFGGSQETQYF TGTGCTAGTGGTTTTGGGGGCAGCCAAGAGACCCAGTACTTC
. TRBJ2-1 . TRBV25-1 CASRELDYRGNNEQFF TGTGCCAGCAGGGAATTAGACTACCGCGGTAACAATGAGCAGTTCTTC